Shown below are 15 T cell receptor beta chains from a single sample sequenced in a study of T cells in Graves' hyperthyroidism and ophthalmopathy. Amplification of TCR beta CDR3 regions was performed using RNA transcripts as template. TCR CDR3 regions were first amplified by RT-PCR with HTBI primers. TCRdb re-called the multiplex PCR reads with MiXCR, one entry per CDR3 protein. In the table there are about 180,000 distinct CDR3 sequences, about 9% of which are singletons. Source material: blood. These receptors were taken from a woman aged 18-29 years with Graves' hyperthyroidism that later progressed to Graves' ophthalmopathy.

This clonotype appeared many times. This chain uses TRBV20-1 with TRBJ2-7, with TRBD2 matching over 12 bases. The CDR3 loop spans 15 amino acids. The germline gives CDR1 DFQATT, CDR2 SNEGSKA (reference sequence). Unmatched junction bases numbered 7, after V lost 0 bases and J lost 7 bases. Here the CDR3 DNA reads TGCAGTGCTAGAGAGGAGGTTGGACTAGCGGGGGAGCAGTACTTC. Encoded protein: CSAREEVGLAGEQYF.

This clonotype appeared many times. V usage is TRBV15 and J usage is TRBJ1-2; no clear D. The CDR3 has 16 residues. Germline CDR1 is LNHNV and CDR2 is YYDKDF (reference sequence). Trimming pared 1 base from V and 3 bases from J, leaving 15 bases between. The CDR3 here is CATSRGDTWRDYGYTF. The DNA for the CDR3 is TGTGCCACCAGCAGAGGTGACACATGGCGGGACTATGGCTACACCTTC.

This clonotype has a count of ten or more. The V gene is TRBV12-3 or TRBV12-4, the J gene TRBJ1-1; a possible D gene is TRBD1 (5 bases). V gave up 7 bases and J gave up 6 bases, with 18 bases separating them. The CDR3 totals 14 residues. The CDR3 sequence: CASTHSGGGSEAFF. Here the CDR3 DNA reads TGTGCCAGCACCCACAGCGGCGGGGGGTCTGAAGCTTTCTTT.

This clonotype was picked up many times. This chain connects TRBV2 to TRBJ1-2; D gene unclear. Germline values: CDR1 SNHLY, CDR2 FYNNEI. The V end lost 3 bases, the J end lost 4 bases, and 6 bases lay between the germline ends. This CDR3 region has 12 residues. CDR3 sequence (DNA): TGTGCCAGCAGTGAGTCTGCCTATGGCTACACCTTC. Its translation is CASSESAYGYTF.

This clonotype was observed many times. The V gene is TRBV7-9, the J gene TRBJ2-3; D is unclear. The CDR3 consists of 14 residues. Trimming cost V 3 bases and J 5 bases, with 12 bases left between them. The germline V gene has CDR1 SEHNR and CDR2 FQNEAQ (reference sequence). CDR3 DNA: TGTGCCAGCAGCTTTTCCGGAGACGGAGATACGCAGTATTTT. This sequence encodes CASSFSGDGDTQYF.

In this sample, this clonotype turned up many times. The chain is built from TRBV30 and TRBJ1-3; D remains ambiguous. Trimming cost V 1 base and J 15 bases, with 13 bases left between them. Germline V gives CDR1 GTSNPN, CDR2 SVGIG (reference sequence). This CDR3 contains 11 residues. CDR3 sequence reads: CAWSEQLAKYF. In nucleotides, the CDR3 is TGTGCCTGGAGTGAACAGCTAGCCAAATATTTT.

This clonotype was counted only a few times. The chain carries TRBV18 and TRBJ1-6; no firm D call. CDR3 length equals 18 residues. V dropped 2 bases and J dropped 1 base, with 15 bases sitting between them. Germline CDR1 KGHSH, CDR2 LQKENI. This chain's CDR3 is CASSPEDPERSYNSPLHF. CDR3 nucleotides: TGTGCCAGCTCACCAGAGGACCCCGAAAGGTCCTATAATTCACCCCTCCACTTT.

This clonotype came up many times. In DNA, the CDR3 is TGCGCCAGCAGCCCGGACAACCGAGATACGCAGTATTTT. It yields the protein CASSPDNRDTQYF. The rearrangement uses TRBV5-1 and TRBJ2-3, with TRBD1 as a possible D gene (5 bases). Looked up from germline, CDR1 is SGHRS and CDR2 is YFSETQ. This CDR3 is built from 13 residues. V shed 4 bases and J shed 5 bases, with 11 bases lying between them.

This clonotype showed up just a few times. V usage is TRBV10-3 and J usage is TRBJ2-7; 7 nucleotides agree with TRBD2. CDR1 and CDR2 (germline): ENHRY, SYGVKD. Germline trimming cut 2 bases from V and 6 bases from J; bases unmatched to any gene: 16. The CDR3 loop spans 17 amino acids. CDR3 in amino acids: CAISEDSEETSLREQYF. Here the CDR3 DNA reads TGTGCCATCAGTGAGGATTCGGAGGAGACTAGCCTCCGCGAGCAGTACTTC.

This clonotype was seen more than once but under ten times. The chain uses TRBV3-1 and TRBJ2-5; 7 nucleotides match TRBD1. This CDR3 region has 18 residues. The trim removed 1 base at V and 3 bases at J, leaving 14 bases unmatched. CDR1 and CDR2 (germline): LGHDT, YNNKEL (reference sequence). In nucleotides, the CDR3 is TGTGCCAGCAGCCAAGGGGTTATGCTCGACAGGGCGAAAGAGACCCAGTACTTC. Translated: CASSQGVMLDRAKETQYF.

In its sample, this clonotype was seen many times. The genes are TRBV12-3 or TRBV12-4 and TRBJ1-1; no firm D call. The CDR3 is 13 residues long. V lost 2 bases and J 4 bases, leaving 8 bases between the germline ends. CDR3 coding DNA: TGTGCCAGCAGTTTAAAGGGATCCACTGAAGCTTTCTTT. Translating it yields CASSLKGSTEAFF.

A note on this clonotype: A much larger clone differs from this one at a single base, so this may be a read error. The chain has TRBV12-3 or TRBV12-4 and TRBJ1-5, with D possibly TRBD1 on 6 matching bases. The better agreement between TRBJ2-3 and the DNA end casts doubt on the J call. The CDR3 runs to 17 residues. The CDR3 coding sequence is TGTGCCAGCAGTTTGTTGGTGTTGGGACAACTAAATCAGCCCCAGTATTTT. Encoded protein: CASSLLVLGQLNQPQYF.

This clonotype was observed a handful of times. The rearrangement links TRBV15 to TRBJ2-7; tentatively, D is TRBD2 (7 bases). Germline CDR1 reads LNHNV; CDR2 reads YYDKDF (reference sequence). V was cut by 0 bases and J by 2 bases, with 11 bases left in between. The CDR3 runs 15 residues. CDR3 in amino acids: CATSRDRGGTYEQYF. The CDR3 DNA follows: TGTGCCACCAGCAGAGATAGGGGGGGAACCTACGAGCAGTACTTC.

By share, this clonotype ranks as medium-sized. The CDR3 here is CASSPQGANGYTF. CDR3 DNA: TGTGCCAGCTCACCACAGGGCGCCAATGGCTACACCTTC. The genes are TRBV18 and TRBJ1-2, with D hard to call. The CDR3 runs 13 residues. Trimming took 1 base from V and 6 from J, leaving 9 bases between them. In germline, CDR1 is KGHSH, CDR2 LQKENI.

The table lists this clonotype with many counts. The chain carries TRBV2 and TRBJ1-5; TRBD1 agrees at 10 bases. The CDR3 contains 15 residues. The germline CDR1 and CDR2 sequences are SNHLY and FYNNEI. J was trimmed by 4 bases and V by 8 bases; bases with no gene match: 8. CDR3 in amino acids: CASARGQGLNQPQHF. The CDR3 bases are TGTGCCAGCGCCCGGGGACAGGGGCTGAATCAGCCCCAGCATTTT.